This T cell receptor beta chain originates from a study of T cell responses to AZD1222 COVID-19 vaccine (dated by TCRdb to 2020 to 2023). Some background on the complete study: Because spike-specific TCR depth and breadth did not differ between the two schedules, AZD1222 recipients who got a second dose at roughly 4 weeks were pooled with those who got a second dose at roughly 12 weeks. TCR sequencing covered 233 trial participants: 200 to 220 given two doses of AZD1222 and 26 given two doses of MenACWY control vaccine. Trial participants were enrolled by age into subgroups of 18-55, 56-69 and 70-plus years, and roughly 160, 29 and 62 TCR-sequenced participants, respectively, were included in these subgroups.

A remark on this clone: What antigen it recognizes has not been identified. Base qualities are not recorded, but no much larger clone differs from it by a single base.

Including the terminal cysteine and phenylalanine, the CDR3 comprises 13 residues. Just CDR3 DNA is preserved here, 39 bases in frame from base 1. Relative to germline, V is 2 bases shorter and J is 1 base shorter, with 5 bases between their ends. Overall results and qualifications from the work: A significant rise in spike-specific TCR breadth and depth was observed after two AZD1222 doses relative to day 0 and relative to MenACWY recipients. Participants were mostly white British and included more females than males, and it was suggested by the authors that clonal diversity may have been underestimated. Conclusions about previously exposed vaccinees were limited because only six AZD1222 recipients were SARS-CoV-2 seropositive at baseline. CD4 TCRs associated with the vaccine covered the entire spike protein, and the dominant responses were in regions 160-218 and 743-854. The 56-69-year group was small, and its depth increase did not reach significance, likely because of low power. Epitopes outside the regions mutated in the B.1.351 and B.1.1.7 variants were reportedly recognized by nearly half of the unique spike-specific TCRs. Because no day 14 peak-response samples were available, the repertoires could be characterized only after the peak T cell response.

The CDR3 regions of human TCRbeta chains were analyzed by immunosequencing. The paper's data handling went like this. TCRs in the repertoires were compared against a reference library of SARS-CoV-2-specific TCRs that had been generated with the MIRA antigen-specificity platform. Breadth meant the fraction of unique TCRs that were SARS-CoV-2-associated, whereas depth meant the fraction of total T cells that were SARS-CoV-2-associated. Using the MIRA data, every spike-specific TCR was mapped to the spike region that the TCR reacted to and assigned to either a CD4 or a CD8 class. Log10-transformed breadth and depth values were compared by one-way ANOVA with Sidak's multiple comparisons tests. The table comes from immuneACCESS by way of TCRdb, which keeps in-frame sequences with V and J called. Part of the clones is missing from these tables; in studies checked, under half for an unresolved V gene and the rest for unknown reasons. The D gene and trimming were derived from the DNA, and the V and J assignments and clone size from that table. This sample gives about 150,000 clones in total; about 93% of them show up just once. Of the sample, less than 2% falls within the top ten clones.

The time point label of this sample denotes: baseline before first vaccination. Vaccinee samples were obtained from the UK trials COV001 and COV002, which included a single-blind randomized controlled phase 2/3 trial of AZD1222 (ChAdOx1 nCoV-19) in healthy adults. For TCRbeta chain sequencing, PBMC samples were collected from trial participants at day 0 and at day 28 after the second dose. Here the sequenced sample was peripheral blood, taken on day 0 of AZD1222 vaccination. This clonotype was obtained from an adult in good health. Recombination linked TRBV12-3 or TRBV12-4 to TRBJ1-1; too little of a D gene remains to name it. The CDR3 amino acid sequence is: CASSLWTNTEAFF. The nucleotide sequence is given as TGTGCCAGCAGTTTATGGACGAACACTGAAGCTTTCTTT.